Below, one T cell receptor beta chain is given with its context. Its antigen is unidentified. This entry is derived from a study of prognosis after radiotherapy for stage I lung cancer. As for the study in general: No patient had concurrent therapy with stereotactic body radiotherapy. Progression was not significant in about 16 patients, whereas several developed distant metastases (median 7 months) after radiotherapy.

The CDR3 totals 15 residues. The germline V gene has CDR1 MDHEN and CDR2 SYDVKM. Germline trimming cut 4 bases from V and 5 bases from J; bases unmatched to any gene: 7. Study-level findings and limits: A difference in TRBV and TRBJ gene usage was reportedly seen between patients with and without metastases. Unique TCR clone counts fell after stereotactic body radiation therapy, median around 10,000 versus 6,900.

CDR3 of TCR beta was amplified from genomic DNA via a two-round multiplex PCR. Primers specific to each TRBV and TRBJ gene were used in first-round PCR. From the multiplex PCR reads, TCRdb called clonotypes with MiXCR, one entry per CDR3 protein. The sample lists almost 20,000 distinct CDR3 sequences, around 24% occurring once. This TCR came from a donor of 50 years or more with non-small cell lung cancer. V is TRBV28 and J is TRBJ2-3; 9 bases line up with TRBD2. This material consisted of PBMCs, taken before or after stereotactic body radiation therapy (not recorded which). The CDR3 DNA is TGTGCCAGCAGTTCCACGGGACTAGCAAGAGATACGCAGTATTTT. Translating it yields CASSSTGLARDTQYF.